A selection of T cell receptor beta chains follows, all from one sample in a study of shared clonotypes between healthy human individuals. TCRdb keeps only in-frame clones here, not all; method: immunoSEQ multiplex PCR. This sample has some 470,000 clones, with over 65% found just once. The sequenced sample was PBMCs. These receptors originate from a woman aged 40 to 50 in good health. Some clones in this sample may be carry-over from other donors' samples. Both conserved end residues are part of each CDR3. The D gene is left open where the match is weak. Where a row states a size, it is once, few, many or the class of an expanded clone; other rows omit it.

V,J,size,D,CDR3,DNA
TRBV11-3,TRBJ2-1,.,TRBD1,CASSPHGTGEGEQLF,TGTGCCAGCAGCCCCCACGGGACAGGTGAAGGTGAGCAGCTCTTC
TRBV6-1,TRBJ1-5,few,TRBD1,CASSEWGTGSNQPQHF,TGTGCCAGCAGTGAATGGGGGACAGGCAGCAATCAGCCCCAGCATTTT
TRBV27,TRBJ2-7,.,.,CASSPHSDGTYEQYF,TGTGCCAGCAGTCCTCACTCGGACGGGACCTACGAGCAGTACTTC
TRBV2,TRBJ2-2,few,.,CASKVQGPTGELFF,TGTGCCAGCAAAGTACAGGGCCCCACCGGGGAGCTGTTTTTT
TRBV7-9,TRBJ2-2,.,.,CAIDLWELFF,TGTGCCATCGACCTCTGGGAGCTGTTTTTT
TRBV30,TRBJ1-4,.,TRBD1,CAWNRGHNEKLFF,TGTGCCTGGAATAGGGGGCATAATGAAAAACTGTTTTTT
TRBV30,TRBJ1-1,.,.,CAWTGMGGRRANTEAFF,TGTGCCTGGACCGGGATGGGGGGCCGGAGGGCGAACACTGAAGCTTTCTTT
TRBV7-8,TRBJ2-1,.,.,CASSLISPGEQFF,TGTGCCAGCAGCCTCATTAGCCCCGGGGAGCAGTTCTTC
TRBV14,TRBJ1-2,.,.,CASSQAVGSRAYGYTF,TGTGCCAGCAGCCAAGCAGTAGGCTCACGGGCCTATGGCTACACCTTC
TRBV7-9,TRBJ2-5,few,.,CASSQGGETQYF,TGTGCCAGCAGCCAAGGGGGGGAGACCCAGTACTTC
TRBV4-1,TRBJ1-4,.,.,CASSQVYSSNEKLFF,TGCGCCAGCAGCCAAGTCTACAGCTCTAATGAAAAACTGTTTTTT
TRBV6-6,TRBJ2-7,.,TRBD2,CASSWRSSGGYEQYF,TGTGCCAGCAGTTGGCGATCTAGCGGGGGTTACGAGCAGTACTTC
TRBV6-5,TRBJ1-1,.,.,CASDVGTEAFF,TGTGCCAGCGACGTGGGCACTGAAGCTTTCTTT
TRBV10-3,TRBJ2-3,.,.,CAISASAHRDTQYF,TGTGCCATCAGTGCCTCCGCACATCGAGATACGCAGTATTTT
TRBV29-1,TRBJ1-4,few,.,CSVGKATNEKLFF,TGCAGCGTTGGTAAGGCCACCAATGAAAAACTGTTTTTT
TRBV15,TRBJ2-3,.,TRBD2,CATREREVTDTQYF,TGTGCCACCAGAGAGCGGGAGGTGACAGATACGCAGTATTTT
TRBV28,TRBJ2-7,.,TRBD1,CASETGSSYEQYF,TGTGCCAGCGAGACAGGGAGTTCCTACGAGCAGTACTTC
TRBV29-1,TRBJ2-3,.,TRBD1,CSVDLTGGGTDTQYF,TGCAGCGTTGACCTGACAGGGGGCGGCACAGATACGCAGTATTTT
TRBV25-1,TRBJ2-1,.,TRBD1,CASSERGRVGEQFF,TGTGCCAGCAGTGAGAGGGGGCGGGTTGGTGAGCAGTTCTTC
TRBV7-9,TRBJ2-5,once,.,CASSYSQETQYF,TGTGCCAGCAGCTACTCCCAAGAGACCCAGTACTTC
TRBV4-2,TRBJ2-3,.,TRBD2,CASSPLAGGPDTQYF,TGTGCCAGCAGCCCCCTAGCGGGAGGGCCAGATACGCAGTATTTT
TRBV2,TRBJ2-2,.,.,CASNEGGSTGELFF,TGTGCCAGCAACGAGGGGGGTAGCACCGGGGAGCTGTTTTTT
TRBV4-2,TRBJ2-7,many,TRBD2,CASSQDPAASGSIKQYF,TGTGCCAGCAGCCAAGATCCTGCGGCTAGCGGGAGTATCAAGCAGTACTTC
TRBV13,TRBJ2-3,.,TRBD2,CASSHPAGLAGGATDTQYF,TGTGCCAGCAGCCACCCAGCGGGACTAGCGGGAGGGGCCACAGATACGCAGTATTTT
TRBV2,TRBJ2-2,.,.,CASSWALKTGELFF,TGTGCCAGCAGCTGGGCCCTGAAGACCGGGGAGCTGTTTTTT
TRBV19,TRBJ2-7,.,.,CASSIAHSLEQYF,TGTGCCAGTAGTATTGCCCACTCCCTCGAGCAGTACTTC
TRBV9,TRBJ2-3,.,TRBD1,CASSARQGRTDTQYF,TGTGCCAGCAGCGCCAGACAGGGGCGCACAGATACGCAGTATTTT
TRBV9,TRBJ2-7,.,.,CASSVEDSFEQYF,TGTGCCAGCAGCGTAGAGGACAGTTTCGAGCAGTACTTC
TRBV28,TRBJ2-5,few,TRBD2,CASSPLAGRETQYF,TGTGCCAGCAGCCCACTAGCGGGAAGGGAGACCCAGTACTTC
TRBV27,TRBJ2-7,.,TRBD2,CASNSHQGGSSYEQYF,TGTGCCAGCAATTCACACCAGGGCGGGAGCTCCTACGAGCAGTACTTC
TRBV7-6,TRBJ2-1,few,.,CASSRGSGNEQFF,TGTGCCAGCAGCAGGGGATCTGGCAATGAGCAGTTCTTC
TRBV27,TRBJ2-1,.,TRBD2,CASSFPGLAADEQFF,TGTGCCAGCAGTTTTCCGGGGCTAGCGGCTGATGAGCAGTTCTTC
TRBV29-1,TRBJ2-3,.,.,CSGTVYTDTQYF,TGCAGCGGGACAGTCTACACAGATACGCAGTATTTT
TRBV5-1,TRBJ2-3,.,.,CASSLALGTPSTDTQYF,TGCGCCAGCAGCTTGGCCCTAGGGACTCCTAGCACAGATACGCAGTATTTT
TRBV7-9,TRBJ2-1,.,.,CASSSPEGASYNEQFF,TGTGCCAGCAGCTCCCCAGAAGGGGCTTCCTACAATGAGCAGTTCTTC
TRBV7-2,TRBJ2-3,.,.,CASSGGTTDTQYF,TGTGCCAGCAGCGGCGGGACCACAGATACGCAGTATTTT
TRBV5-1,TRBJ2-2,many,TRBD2,CASSPSGRANTGELFF,TGCGCCAGCAGCCCTAGCGGGAGGGCCAACACCGGGGAGCTGTTTTTT
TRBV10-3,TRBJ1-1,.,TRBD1,CAIKRGDRVDTEAFF,TGTGCCATCAAAAGGGGGGACAGGGTAGATACTGAAGCTTTCTTT
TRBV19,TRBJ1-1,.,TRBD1,CASSLGQGVNTEAFF,TGTGCCAGTAGCTTGGGACAGGGGGTGAACACTGAAGCTTTCTTT
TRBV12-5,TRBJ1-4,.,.,CASGPQPGPLNEKLFF,TGTGCTAGTGGTCCCCAACCGGGACCGCTGAATGAAAAACTGTTTTTT